These 15 T cell receptor beta chains originate from one sample sequenced in a study of blood T cell repertoires in COVID-19. Repertoires were generated with immunoSEQ multiplex PCR, while TCRdb's copy carries only in-frame clones and drops some. The sample yields about 170,000 clones, around nine tenths seen once. Input material: peripheral blood. The receptors originated from a man aged 18 to 30 with active or convalescent COVID-19.

The chain carries TRBV2 and TRBJ2-5; D perhaps matches TRBD2 (6 bases). The ends were cut back, 5 bases at V and 4 bases at J, with 17 bases in the middle. There are 15 residues in the CDR3. Germline lookup yields CDR1 SNHLY and CDR2 FYNNEI. DNA for the CDR3: TGTGCCAGCAGTTGGGAGGCCGGGTTAAGAGAGACCCAGTACTTC. Its translation is CASSWEAGLRETQYF.

This sequence joins TRBV9 and TRBJ1-5; 7 positions match TRBD1. The CDR3 consists of 14 residues. The germline V gene has CDR1 SGDLS and CDR2 YYNGEE. Unmatched junction bases numbered 2, after V lost 2 bases and J lost 3 bases. CDR3 residues: CASSVGQVNQPQHF. CDR3 sequence (DNA): TGTGCCAGCAGCGTCGGACAGGTCAATCAGCCCCAGCATTTT.

The chain employs TRBV5-1 and TRBJ2-7; D might be TRBD1 (7 bases). Germline CDR1 is SGHRS and CDR2 is YFSETQ. This CDR3 region has 14 residues. Trimming cost V 6 bases and J 9 bases, with 22 bases left between them. CDR3 DNA sequence: TGCGCCAGCATGGGCTCGGGGGACAGCAAAGGGCAGTACGTC. Its translation is CASMGSGDSKGQYV.

A few counts support this clone. The genes are TRBV27 and TRBJ2-1, with D maybe TRBD2 (5 bases). Per germline, CDR1 MNHEY and CDR2 SMNVEV (reference sequence). The CDR3 covers 14 residues. The germline V and J ends were trimmed by 5 bases and 2 bases, with 10 bases remaining between them. As DNA, the CDR3 is TGTGCCAGCAGTGTGGGAGTTGCCTACAATGAGCAGTTCTTC. Amino acids: CASSVGVAYNEQFF.

V and J are TRBV6-6 and TRBJ1-1; D is perhaps TRBD1 (5 bases). CDR1 and CDR2 (germline): MNHNY, SVGAGI (reference sequence). V was shortened by 10 bases and J by 3 bases, with 21 bases between the two germline ends. The CDR3 totals 15 residues. The CDR3 here is CATKRGGPTHTEAFF. The DNA for the CDR3 is TGTGCCACCAAACGCGGGGGTCCCACCCACACTGAAGCTTTCTTT.

This clone was seen only once. The rearrangement joins TRBV11-3 to TRBJ1-2; 8 positions match TRBD1. CDR1 is SGHNT and CDR2 is YENEEA in the germline V gene. The CDR3 length is 13 residues. V lost 7 bases, J lost 6 bases, and 7 bases stayed unmatched. CDR3 sequence: CASNGQGFNGYTF. The DNA for the CDR3 is TGTGCCAGCAACGGACAGGGTTTTAATGGCTACACCTTC.

In its sample, this clone was seen once. The chain carries TRBV9 and TRBJ1-3, with D possibly TRBD1 on 6 matching bases. V lost 3 bases and J 0 bases, leaving 13 bases between the germline ends. Germline V CDR1 and CDR2: SGDLS, YYNGEE. The CDR3 runs to 16 residues. CDR3 DNA sequence: TGTGCCAGCAGCGGAAGACAGGCTTCCTCTGGAAACACCATATATTTT. Translated: CASSGRQASSGNTIYF.

This chain uses TRBV3-1 (or the pseudogene TRBV3-2) with TRBJ2-5; 10 bases are shared with TRBD2. The V gene's germline CDR1 is LGHDT and CDR2 YNNKEL (reference sequence). CDR3 length: 17 amino acids. With 0 bases clipped from V and 2 bases from J, the junction kept 6 bases outside the gene matches. CDR3 in DNA: TGTGCCAGCAGCCAAGATATTCTAGCGGGGGCACAAGAGACCCAGTACTTC. Protein: CASSQDILAGAQETQYF.

The chain couples TRBV5-6 to TRBJ1-3; D uncertain. Germline loops: CDR1 SGHDT, CDR2 YYEEEE. Trimming stripped 2 bases from V and 0 bases from J, with 15 bases between. The CDR3 spans 17 residues. The chain's CDR3 is CASSLPGVGSSGNTIYF. CDR3 DNA: TGTGCCAGCAGCTTACCGGGAGTAGGAAGCTCTGGAAACACCATATATTTT.

The chain employs TRBV30 and TRBJ2-3; possibly TRBD2 for D (5 bases). The V end was cut by 8 bases, the J end by 1 base, with 16 bases between. In germline, CDR1 is GTSNPN, CDR2 SVGIG (reference sequence). The CDR3 runs to 14 residues. The CDR3: CAAAPASRTDTQYF. The CDR3 DNA follows: TGTGCCGCCGCTCCGGCTAGCCGCACAGATACGCAGTATTTT.

The V gene is TRBV30, the J gene TRBJ2-1; D possibly corresponds to TRBD2 (7 bases). Trimming took 3 bases from V and 9 from J, leaving 15 bases between them. CDR3 length: 13 amino acids. CDR1 is GTSNPN and CDR2 is SVGIG in the germline V gene (reference sequence). The DNA of the CDR3 is TGTGCCTGGAGCCTAGCGGAGGGGGGTGAGCAGTTCTTC. It codes for CAWSLAEGGEQFF. The variable domain in full, completed from reference TRBV30 and TRBJ2-1, reads SQTIHQWPATLVQPVGSPLSLECTVEGTSNPNLYWYRQAAGRGLQLLFYSVGIGQISSEVPQNLSASRPQDRQFILSSKKLLLSDSGFYLCAWSLAEGGEQFFGPGTRLTVL.

The chain couples TRBV4-1 to TRBJ1-4; D may be TRBD1 (5 bases). CDR1 and CDR2 (germline): MGHRA, YSYEKL. The CDR3 totals 14 residues. V shed 0 bases and J shed 8 bases, with 10 bases lying between them. Here the CDR3 DNA reads TGCGCCAGCAGCCAAGACGAAACAGGAGAAAAACTGTTTTTT. Its translation: CASSQDETGEKLFF.

The chain joins TRBV14 to TRBJ1-6; 7 positions agree with TRBD1. V trimming: 2 bases; J trimming: 8 bases; junction bases outside the gene matches: 3. The CDR3 runs to 14 residues. The germline gives CDR1 SGHDN, CDR2 FVKESK. The CDR3: CASSQRQGDSPLHF. CDR3 bases: TGTGCCAGCAGCCAACGGCAGGGGGATTCACCCCTCCACTTT.

The chain carries TRBV5-1 and TRBJ1-6; D uncertain. Per germline, CDR1 SGHRS and CDR2 YFSETQ. There are 16 residues in the CDR3. V gave up 0 bases and J gave up 5 bases, with 12 bases separating them. CDR3 coding DNA: TGCGCCAGCAGCTTGGGCTTGTTGAGAGATAATTCACCCCTCCACTTT. Protein: CASSLGLLRDNSPLHF.

The chain uses TRBV3-1 (or the pseudogene TRBV3-2) and TRBJ2-7; 8 bases line up with TRBD1. V gave up 1 base and J gave up 1 base; unmatched junction bases: 0. CDR1 LGHDT and CDR2 YNNKEL come from the germline V gene (reference sequence). The CDR3 is 14 amino acids. The CDR3 loop reads CASSQGTGSYEQYF. For the CDR3, the DNA is TGTGCCAGCAGCCAAGGGACAGGGTCCTACGAGCAGTACTTC.